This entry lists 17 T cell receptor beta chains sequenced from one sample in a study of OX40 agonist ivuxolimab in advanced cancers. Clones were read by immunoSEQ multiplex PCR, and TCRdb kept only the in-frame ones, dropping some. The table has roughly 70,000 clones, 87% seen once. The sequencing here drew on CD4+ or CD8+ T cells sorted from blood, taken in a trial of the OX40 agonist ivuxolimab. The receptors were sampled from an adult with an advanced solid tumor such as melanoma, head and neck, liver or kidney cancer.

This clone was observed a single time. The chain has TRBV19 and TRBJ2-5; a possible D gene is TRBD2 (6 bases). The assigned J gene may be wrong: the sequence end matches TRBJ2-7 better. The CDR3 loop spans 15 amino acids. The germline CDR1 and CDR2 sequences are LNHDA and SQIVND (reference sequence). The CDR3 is CASSMLSSDLYEQYF. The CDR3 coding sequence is TGTGCCAGTAGTATGTTATCTAGCGACCTCTACGAGCAGTACTTC.

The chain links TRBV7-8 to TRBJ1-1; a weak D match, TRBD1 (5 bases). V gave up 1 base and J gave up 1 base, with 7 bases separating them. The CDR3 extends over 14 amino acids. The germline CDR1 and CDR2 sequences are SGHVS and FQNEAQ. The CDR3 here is CASSLVQGNTEAFF. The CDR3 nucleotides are TGTGCCAGCAGCTTAGTGCAGGGGAACACTGAAGCTTTCTTT.

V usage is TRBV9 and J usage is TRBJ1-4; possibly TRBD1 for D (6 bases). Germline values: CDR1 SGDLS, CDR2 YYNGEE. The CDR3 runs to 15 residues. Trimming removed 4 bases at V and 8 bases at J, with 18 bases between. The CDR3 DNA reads TGTGCCAGCAGCCCTCGGGGGGCGGCAGGGGAAAAACTGTTTTTT. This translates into CASSPRGAAGEKLFF.

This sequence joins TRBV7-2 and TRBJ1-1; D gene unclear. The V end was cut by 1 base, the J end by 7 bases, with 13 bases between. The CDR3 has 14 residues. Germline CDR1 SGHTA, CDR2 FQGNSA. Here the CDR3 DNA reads TGTGCCAGCAGCTTAGGATCCAGGAACTATGAAGCTTTCTTT. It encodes CASSLGSRNYEAFF.

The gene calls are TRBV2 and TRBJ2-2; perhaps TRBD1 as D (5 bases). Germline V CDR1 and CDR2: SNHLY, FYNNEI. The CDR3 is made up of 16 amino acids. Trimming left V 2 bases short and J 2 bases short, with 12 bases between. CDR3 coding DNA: TGTGCCAGCAGTGAACGACAGCAACCAAACACCGGGGAGCTGTTTTTT. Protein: CASSERQQPNTGELFF.

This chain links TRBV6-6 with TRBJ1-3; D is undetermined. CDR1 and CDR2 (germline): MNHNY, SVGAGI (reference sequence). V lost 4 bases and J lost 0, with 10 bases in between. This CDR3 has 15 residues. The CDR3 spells CASSFVQSSGNTIYF. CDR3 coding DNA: TGTGCCAGCAGTTTCGTACAGAGCTCTGGAAACACCATATATTTT.

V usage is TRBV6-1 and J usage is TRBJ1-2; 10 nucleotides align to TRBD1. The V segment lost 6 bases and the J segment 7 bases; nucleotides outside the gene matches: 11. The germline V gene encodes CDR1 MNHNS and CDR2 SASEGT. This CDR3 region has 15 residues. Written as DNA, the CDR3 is TGTGCCAGCAGCCCGACTACCGGGACAGGGGTTGGCTACACCTTC. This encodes CASSPTTGTGVGYTF.

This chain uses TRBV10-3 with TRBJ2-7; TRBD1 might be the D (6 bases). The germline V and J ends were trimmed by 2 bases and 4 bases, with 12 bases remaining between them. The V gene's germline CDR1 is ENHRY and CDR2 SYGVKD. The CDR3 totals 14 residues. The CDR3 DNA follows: TGTGCCATCAGTGAGCTGGACAGACAATACGAGCAGTACTTC. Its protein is CAISELDRQYEQYF.

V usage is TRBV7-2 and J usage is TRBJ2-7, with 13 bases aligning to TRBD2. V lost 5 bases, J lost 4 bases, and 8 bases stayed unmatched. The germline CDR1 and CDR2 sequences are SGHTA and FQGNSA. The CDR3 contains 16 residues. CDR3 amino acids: CASSPTLAGGPYEQYF. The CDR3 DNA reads TGTGCCAGCAGCCCAACACTAGCGGGAGGGCCATACGAGCAGTACTTC.

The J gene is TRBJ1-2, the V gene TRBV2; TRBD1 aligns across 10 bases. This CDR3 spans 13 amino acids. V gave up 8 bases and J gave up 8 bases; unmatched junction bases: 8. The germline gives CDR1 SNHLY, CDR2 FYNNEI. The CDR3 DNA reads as TGTGCCAGCGTTGGACAGGGGGTATTGGGCTACACCTTC. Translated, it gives CASVGQGVLGYTF. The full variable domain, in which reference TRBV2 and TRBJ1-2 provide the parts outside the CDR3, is EPEVTQTPSHQVTQMGQEVILRCVPISNHLYFYWYRQILGQKVEFLVSFYNNEISEKSEIFDDQFSVERPDGSNFTLKIRSTKLEDSAMYFCASVGQGVLGYTFGSGTRLTVV.

The CDR3: CASSQDGLKSYGYTF. The CDR3 coding sequence is TGCGCCAGCAGCCAAGACGGACTCAAAAGCTATGGCTACACCTTC. The chain joins TRBV4-1 to TRBJ1-2; D gene uncertain. The CDR3 runs to 15 residues. Germline V gives CDR1 MGHRA, CDR2 YSYEKL. With 0 bases removed from V and 4 bases from J, the gap between germline ends came to 12 bases.

In nucleotides, the CDR3 is TGCGCCAGCAGCCAAGATAGGAATAGCGCAGGAACCGGGGAGCTGTTTTTT. Its translation: CASSQDRNSAGTGELFF. The chain recombines TRBV4-1 with TRBJ2-2, with a tentative D call TRBD2 (5 bases). V was trimmed by 0 bases and J by 5 bases, leaving 16 bases between them. Germline CDR1 MGHRA, CDR2 YSYEKL. This CDR3 region has 17 residues.

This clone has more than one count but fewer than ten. CDR3 in amino acids: CASTFDRVGQPQHF. CDR3 sequence (DNA): TGTGCCAGCACCTTCGACAGGGTCGGACAGCCCCAGCATTTT. The rearrangement joins TRBV6-6 to TRBJ1-5, with 7 positions matching TRBD1. CDR1 and CDR2 from the germline V gene are MNHNY and SVGAGI (reference sequence). The CDR3 totals 14 residues. Trimming took 7 bases from V and 7 from J; bases not matched to a gene: 10.

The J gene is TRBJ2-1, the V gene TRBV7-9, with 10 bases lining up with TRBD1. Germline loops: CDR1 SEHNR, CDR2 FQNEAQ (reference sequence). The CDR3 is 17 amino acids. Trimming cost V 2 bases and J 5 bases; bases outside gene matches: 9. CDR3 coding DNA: TGTGCCAGCAGCTTAACCGGCGGGACAGGGGTCCACAATGAGCAGTTCTTC. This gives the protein CASSLTGGTGVHNEQFF.

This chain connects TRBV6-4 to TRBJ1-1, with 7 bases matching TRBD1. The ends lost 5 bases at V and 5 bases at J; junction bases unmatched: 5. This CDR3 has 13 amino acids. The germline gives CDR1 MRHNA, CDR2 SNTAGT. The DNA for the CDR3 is TGTGCCAGCAGTACCCAGGGGGGAACTGAAGCTTTCTTT. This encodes CASSTQGGTEAFF.

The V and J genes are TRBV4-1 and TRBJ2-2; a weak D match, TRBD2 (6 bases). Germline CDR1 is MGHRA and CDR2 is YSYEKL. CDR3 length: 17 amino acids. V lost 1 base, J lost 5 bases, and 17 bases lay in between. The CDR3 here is CASSQVTGVSSTGELFF. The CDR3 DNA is TGCGCCAGCAGCCAAGTTACGGGGGTTAGTAGTACCGGGGAGCTGTTTTTT.

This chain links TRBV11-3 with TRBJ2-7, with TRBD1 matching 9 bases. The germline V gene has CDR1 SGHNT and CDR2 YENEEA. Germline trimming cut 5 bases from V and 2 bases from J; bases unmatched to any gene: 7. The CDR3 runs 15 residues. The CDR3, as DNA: TGTGCCAGCAGCAGGACAGGGGATGGGACCTACGAGCAGTACTTC. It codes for CASSRTGDGTYEQYF.